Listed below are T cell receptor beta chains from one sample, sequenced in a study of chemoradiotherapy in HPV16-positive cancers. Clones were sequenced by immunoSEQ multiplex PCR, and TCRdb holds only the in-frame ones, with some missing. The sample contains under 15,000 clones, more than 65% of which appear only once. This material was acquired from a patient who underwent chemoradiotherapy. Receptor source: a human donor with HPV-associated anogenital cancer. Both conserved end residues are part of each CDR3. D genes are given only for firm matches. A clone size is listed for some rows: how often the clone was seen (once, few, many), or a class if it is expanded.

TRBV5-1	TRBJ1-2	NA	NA	CASRFQSEANYGYTF	TGCGCCAGCAGATTCCAGAGCGAAGCTAACTATGGCTACACCTTC
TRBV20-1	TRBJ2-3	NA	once	CTIPDTQYF	TGCACTATACCAGATACGCAGTATTTT
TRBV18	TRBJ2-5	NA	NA	CASSQGTQETQYF	TGTGCCAGCTCACAGGGGACCCAAGAGACCCAGTACTTC
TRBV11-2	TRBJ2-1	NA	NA	CASSFPGTTYNEQFF	TGTGCCAGCAGCTTCCCCGGGACAACCTACAATGAGCAGTTCTTC
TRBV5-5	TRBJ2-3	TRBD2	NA	CASSSTSQDTQYF	TGTGCCAGCAGCTCGACTAGCCAAGATACGCAGTATTTT
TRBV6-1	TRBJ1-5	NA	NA	CASTPTVSNQPQHF	TGTGCCAGCACCCCGACAGTTAGCAATCAGCCCCAGCATTTT
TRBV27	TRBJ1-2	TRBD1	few	CASSRVGTGTVWGNYGYTF	TGTGCCAGCAGCCGAGTTGGGACAGGGACTGTCTGGGGCAACTATGGCTACACCTTC
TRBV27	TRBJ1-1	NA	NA	CASNSLGQAKNTEAFF	TGTGCCAGCAATAGCTTGGGGCAGGCGAAGAACACTGAAGCTTTCTTT
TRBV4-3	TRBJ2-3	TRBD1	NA	CASSQEDRAIDTQYF	TGCGCCAGCAGCCAAGAAGACAGGGCGATAGATACGCAGTATTTT
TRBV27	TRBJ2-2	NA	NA	CASSFQGSSNTGELFF	TGTGCCAGCAGTTTCCAGGGCTCATCGAACACCGGGGAGCTGTTTTTT
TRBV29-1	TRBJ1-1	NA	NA	CSVRGGLGTEAFF	TGCAGCGTTCGGGGGGGGCTCGGCACTGAAGCTTTCTTT
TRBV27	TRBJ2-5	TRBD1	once	CASSLRQGLETQYF	TGTGCCAGCAGTCTAAGACAGGGGCTAGAGACCCAGTACTTC
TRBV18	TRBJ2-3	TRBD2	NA	CASSPPESGGITDTQYF	TGTGCCAGCTCACCCCCCGAGAGCGGGGGGATCACAGATACGCAGTATTTT
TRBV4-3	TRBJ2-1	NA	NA	CASSQLSREYNEQFF	TGCGCCAGCAGCCAATTATCACGGGAATACAATGAGCAGTTCTTC
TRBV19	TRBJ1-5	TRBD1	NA	CASSIGDRGTNQPQHF	TGTGCCAGTAGTATTGGGGACAGGGGGACAAATCAGCCCCAGCATTTT
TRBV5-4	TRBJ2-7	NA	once	CASSLDPNGYEQYF	TGTGCCAGCAGCTTGGACCCAAACGGGTACGAGCAGTACTTC
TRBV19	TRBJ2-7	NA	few	CASSQGPYEQYF	TGTGCCAGTTCTCAGGGGCCCTACGAGCAGTACTTC
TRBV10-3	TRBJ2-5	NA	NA	CAISEPTLRDARQETQYF	TGTGCCATCAGTGAACCGACCCTCCGGGACGCCAGACAAGAGACCCAGTACTTC
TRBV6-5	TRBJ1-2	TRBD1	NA	CASSYAPGGHYGYTF	TGTGCCAGCAGTTACGCGCCAGGGGGTCACTATGGCTACACCTTC
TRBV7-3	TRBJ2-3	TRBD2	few	CASSLGRGGYTDTQYF	TGTGCCAGCAGTCTGGGGCGGGGGGGATACACGGATACGCAGTATTTT
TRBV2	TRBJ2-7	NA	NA	CASSEARRISYEQYF	TGTGCCAGCAGTGAAGCGCGGAGGATCTCCTACGAGCAGTACTTC
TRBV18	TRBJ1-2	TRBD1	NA	CASSRPGTGWSNYGYTF	TGTGCCAGCTCACGTCCCGGGACAGGGTGGAGTAACTATGGCTACACCTTC
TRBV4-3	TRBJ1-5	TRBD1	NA	CASSQDQGGGQPQHF	TGCGCCAGCAGCCAAGATCAGGGAGGGGGCCAGCCCCAGCATTTT
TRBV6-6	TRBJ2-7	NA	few	CASSYEAYEQYF	TGTGCCAGCAGTTACGAGGCCTACGAGCAGTACTTC
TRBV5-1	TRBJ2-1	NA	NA	CASSLGWRGGQDEQFF	TGCGCCAGCAGCTTGGGTTGGAGGGGGGGCCAAGATGAGCAGTTCTTC
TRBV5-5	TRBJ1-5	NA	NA	CASSLSAAGNQPQHF	TGTGCCAGCAGCTTGTCGGCGGCAGGGAATCAGCCCCAGCATTTT
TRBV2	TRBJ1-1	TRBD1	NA	CASSGQGRTEAFF	TGTGCCAGCAGTGGACAGGGGCGGACTGAAGCTTTCTTT
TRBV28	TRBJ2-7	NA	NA	CASSSDPGTSEQYF	TGTGCCAGCAGTTCAGATCCAGGCACCTCCGAGCAGTACTTC
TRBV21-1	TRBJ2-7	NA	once	CASSKLMCGGYSYEQYF	TGTGCCAGCAGCAAATTAATGTGCGGGGGGTACTCCTACGAGCAGTACTTC
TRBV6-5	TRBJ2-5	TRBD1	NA	CASNLGQGLQETQYF	TGTGCCAGCAACCTGGGACAGGGACTCCAAGAGACCCAGTACTTC
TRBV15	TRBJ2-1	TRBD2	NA	CATSRGGGGGTYNEQFF	TGTGCCACCAGCAGAGGAGGCGGGGGGGGAACCTACAATGAGCAGTTCTTC
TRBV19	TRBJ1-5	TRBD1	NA	CASKTNRGHSNQPQHF	TGTGCCAGTAAGACCAACAGGGGGCACAGCAATCAGCCCCAGCATTTT
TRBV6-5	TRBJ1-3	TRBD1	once	CASRTQGEAGNTIYF	TGTGCCAGCAGAACACAGGGGGAAGCTGGAAACACCATATATTTT
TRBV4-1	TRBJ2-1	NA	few	CASSQAFYSPTYNEQFF	TGCGCCAGCAGCCAGGCATTCTACAGTCCTACCTACAATGAGCAGTTCTTC
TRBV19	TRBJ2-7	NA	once	CASSPGTTSYEQYF	TGTGCCAGTAGCCCCGGGACCACCTCCTACGAGCAGTACTTC
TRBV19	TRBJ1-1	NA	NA	CATLDRNEAFF	TGTGCCACCCTGGACAGAAACGAAGCTTTCTTT
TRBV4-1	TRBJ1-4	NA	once	CASSRLQGTNEKLFF	TGCGCCAGCAGCCGTCTACAGGGAACTAATGAAAAACTGTTTTTT
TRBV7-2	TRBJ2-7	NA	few	CASSLAGPYEQYF	TGTGCCAGCAGCTTAGCAGGGCCCTACGAGCAGTACTTC
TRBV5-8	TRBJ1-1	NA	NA	CASSLGQGEAFF	TGTGCCAGCAGCTTGGGTCAGGGTGAAGCTTTCTTT
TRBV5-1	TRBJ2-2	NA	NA	CASSSDRFTGELFF	TGCGCCAGCAGCTCAGACAGGTTCACCGGGGAGCTGTTTTTT
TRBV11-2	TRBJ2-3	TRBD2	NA	CASSPRGGRGGGDTQYF	TGTGCCAGCAGCCCCCGGGGGGGGCGGGGGGGCGGAGATACGCAGTATTTT